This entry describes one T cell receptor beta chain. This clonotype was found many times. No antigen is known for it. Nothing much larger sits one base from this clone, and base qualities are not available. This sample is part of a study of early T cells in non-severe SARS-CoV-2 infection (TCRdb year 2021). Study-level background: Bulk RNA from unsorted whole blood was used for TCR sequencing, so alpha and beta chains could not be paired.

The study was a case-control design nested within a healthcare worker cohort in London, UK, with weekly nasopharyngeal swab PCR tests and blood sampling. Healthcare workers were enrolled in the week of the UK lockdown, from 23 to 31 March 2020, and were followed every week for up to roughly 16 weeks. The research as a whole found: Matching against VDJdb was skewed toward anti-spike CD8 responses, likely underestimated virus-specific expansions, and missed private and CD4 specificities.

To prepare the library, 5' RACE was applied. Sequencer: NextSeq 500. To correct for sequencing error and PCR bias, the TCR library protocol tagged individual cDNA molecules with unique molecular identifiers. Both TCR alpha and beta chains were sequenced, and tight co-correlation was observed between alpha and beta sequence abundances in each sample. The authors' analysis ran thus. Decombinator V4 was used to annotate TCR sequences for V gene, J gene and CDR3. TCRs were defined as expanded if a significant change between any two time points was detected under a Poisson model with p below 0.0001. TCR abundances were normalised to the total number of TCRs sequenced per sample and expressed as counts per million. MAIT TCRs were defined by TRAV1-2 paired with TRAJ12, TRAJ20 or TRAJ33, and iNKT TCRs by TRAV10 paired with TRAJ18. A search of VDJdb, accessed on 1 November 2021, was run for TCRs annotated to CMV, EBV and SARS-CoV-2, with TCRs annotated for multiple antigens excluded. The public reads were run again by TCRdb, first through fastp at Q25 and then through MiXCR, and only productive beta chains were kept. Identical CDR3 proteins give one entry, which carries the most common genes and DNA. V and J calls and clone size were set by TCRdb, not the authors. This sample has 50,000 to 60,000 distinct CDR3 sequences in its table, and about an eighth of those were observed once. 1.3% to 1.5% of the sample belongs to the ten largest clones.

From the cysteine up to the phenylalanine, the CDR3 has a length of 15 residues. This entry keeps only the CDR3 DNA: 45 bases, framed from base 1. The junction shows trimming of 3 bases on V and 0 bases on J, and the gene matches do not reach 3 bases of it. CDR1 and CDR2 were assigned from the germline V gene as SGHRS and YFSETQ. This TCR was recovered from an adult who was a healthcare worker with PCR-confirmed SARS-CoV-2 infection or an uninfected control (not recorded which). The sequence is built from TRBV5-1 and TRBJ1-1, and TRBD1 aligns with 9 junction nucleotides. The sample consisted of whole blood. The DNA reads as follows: TGCGCCAGCAGCTCAGGGACAGGGATGAACACTGAAGCTTTCTTT. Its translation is CASSSGTGMNTEAFF.